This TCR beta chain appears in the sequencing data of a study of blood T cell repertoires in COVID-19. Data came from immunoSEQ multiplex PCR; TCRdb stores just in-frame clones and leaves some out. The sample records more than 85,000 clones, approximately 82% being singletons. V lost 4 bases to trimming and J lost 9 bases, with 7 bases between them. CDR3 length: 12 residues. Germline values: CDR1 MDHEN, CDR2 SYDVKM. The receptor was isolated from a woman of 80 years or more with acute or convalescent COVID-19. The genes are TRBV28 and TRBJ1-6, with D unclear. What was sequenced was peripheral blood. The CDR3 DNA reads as TGTGCCAGCAGTTCTAGCAGTTCACCCCTCCACTTT. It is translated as CASSSSSSPLHF.